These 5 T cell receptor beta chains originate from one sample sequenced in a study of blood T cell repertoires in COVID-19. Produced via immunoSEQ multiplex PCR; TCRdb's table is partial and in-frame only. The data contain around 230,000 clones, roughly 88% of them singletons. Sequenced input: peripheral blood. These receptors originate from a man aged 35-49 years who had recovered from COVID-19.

CDR3 nucleotides: TGTGCCAGCATTAGGGGGGGGGACCCTAAATACAATGAGCAGTTCTTC. Amino acids: CASIRGGDPKYNEQFF. This chain connects TRBV27 to TRBJ2-1, with D perhaps TRBD2 (7 bases). The CDR3 runs to 16 residues. Trimming removed 7 bases at V and 4 bases at J, with 20 bases between. Germline V gene lookup returns CDR1 MNHEY and CDR2 SMNVEV (reference sequence).

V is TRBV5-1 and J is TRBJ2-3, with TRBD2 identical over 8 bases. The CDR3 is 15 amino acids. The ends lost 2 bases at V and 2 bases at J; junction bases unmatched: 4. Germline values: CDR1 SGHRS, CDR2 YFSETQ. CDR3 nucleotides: TGCGCCAGCAGCTTTAGCGGGGCGGCCACAGATACGCAGTATTTT. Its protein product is CASSFSGAATDTQYF.

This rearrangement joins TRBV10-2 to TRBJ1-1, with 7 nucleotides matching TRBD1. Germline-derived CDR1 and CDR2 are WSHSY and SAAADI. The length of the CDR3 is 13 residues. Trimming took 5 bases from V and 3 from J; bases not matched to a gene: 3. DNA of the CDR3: TGCGCCAGCAGTCTCCAGGGGGACACTGAAGCTTTCTTT. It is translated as CASSLQGDTEAFF.

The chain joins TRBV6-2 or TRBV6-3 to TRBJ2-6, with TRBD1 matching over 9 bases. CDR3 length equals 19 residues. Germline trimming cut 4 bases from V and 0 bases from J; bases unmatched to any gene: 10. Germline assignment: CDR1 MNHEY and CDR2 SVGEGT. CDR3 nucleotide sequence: TGTGCCAGCAGTTCGTCCCGGGACAGGGTAATCTCTGGGGCCAACGTCCTGACTTTC. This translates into CASSSSRDRVISGANVLTF.

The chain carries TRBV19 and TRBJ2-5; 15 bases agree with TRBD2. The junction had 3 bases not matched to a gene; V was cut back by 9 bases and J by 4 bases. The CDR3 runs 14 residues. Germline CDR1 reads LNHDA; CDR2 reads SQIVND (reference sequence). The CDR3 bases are TGTGCCAGCCGGGGACTAGCGGGAGGAGAGACCCAGTACTTC. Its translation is CASRGLAGGETQYF.